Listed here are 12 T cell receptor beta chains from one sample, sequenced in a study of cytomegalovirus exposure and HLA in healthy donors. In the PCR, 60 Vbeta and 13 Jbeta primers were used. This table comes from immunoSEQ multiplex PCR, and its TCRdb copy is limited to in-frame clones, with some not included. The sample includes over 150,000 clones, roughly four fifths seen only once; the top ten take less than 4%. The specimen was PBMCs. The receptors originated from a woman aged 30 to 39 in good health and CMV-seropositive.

The CDR3 protein is CASSFLFGRTDTQYF. DNA for the CDR3: TGTGCCAGCAGCTTCCTCTTTGGGCGTACAGATACGCAGTATTTT. V usage is TRBV11-2 and J usage is TRBJ2-3; D gene unclear. V dropped 3 bases and J dropped 3 bases, with 13 bases sitting between them. CDR1 and CDR2 from the germline V gene are SGHAT and FQNNGV. This CDR3 comprises 15 residues.

CDR3 bases: TGTGCCAGCAGCTTAGCGCATACGGGGTTAGATAGCAATCAGCCCCAGCATTTT. Its translation: CASSLAHTGLDSNQPQHF. The rearrangement links TRBV7-8 to TRBJ1-5; D unclear. Germline-derived CDR1 and CDR2 are SGHVS and FQNEAQ. Trimming took off 0 bases at V and 0 bases at J, with 15 bases between the two ends. The CDR3 is 18 amino acids.

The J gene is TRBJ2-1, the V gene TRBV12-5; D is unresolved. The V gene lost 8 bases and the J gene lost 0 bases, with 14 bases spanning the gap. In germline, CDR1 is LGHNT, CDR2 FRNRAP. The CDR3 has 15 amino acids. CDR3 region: CASRSGRSSYNEQFF. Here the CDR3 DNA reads TGTGCTAGTCGGTCGGGTCGAAGCTCCTACAATGAGCAGTTCTTC.

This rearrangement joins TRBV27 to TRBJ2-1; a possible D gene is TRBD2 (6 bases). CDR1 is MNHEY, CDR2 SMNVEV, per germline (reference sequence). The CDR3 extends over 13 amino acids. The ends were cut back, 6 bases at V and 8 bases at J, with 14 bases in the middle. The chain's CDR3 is CASRPTSLDEQFF. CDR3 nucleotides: TGTGCCAGCAGGCCGACTAGTTTGGATGAGCAGTTCTTC.

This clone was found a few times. The CDR3 loop reads CASMTGVDYGYTF. CDR3 DNA sequence: TGTGCCAGCATGACAGGGGTGGACTATGGCTACACCTTC. The V call is TRBV18, the J call TRBJ1-2, with 8 bases matching TRBD1. CDR1 and CDR2 (germline): KGHSH, LQKENI. This CDR3 contains 13 residues. V lost 8 bases, J lost 3 bases, and 5 bases stayed unmatched.

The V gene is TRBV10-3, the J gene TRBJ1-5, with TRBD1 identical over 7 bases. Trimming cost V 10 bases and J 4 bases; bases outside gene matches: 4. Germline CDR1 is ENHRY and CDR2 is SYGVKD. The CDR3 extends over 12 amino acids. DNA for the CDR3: TGTGCCACCTCAGGGGGTAATCAGCCCCAGCATTTT. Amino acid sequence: CATSGGNQPQHF.

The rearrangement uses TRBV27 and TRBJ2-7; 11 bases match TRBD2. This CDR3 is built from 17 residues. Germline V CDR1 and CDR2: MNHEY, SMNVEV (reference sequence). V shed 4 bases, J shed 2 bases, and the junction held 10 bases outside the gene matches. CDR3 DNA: TGTGCCAGCAGTTCCTGGACTAGCGGGCTCGCCACCTACGAGCAGTACTTC. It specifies CASSSWTSGLATYEQYF.

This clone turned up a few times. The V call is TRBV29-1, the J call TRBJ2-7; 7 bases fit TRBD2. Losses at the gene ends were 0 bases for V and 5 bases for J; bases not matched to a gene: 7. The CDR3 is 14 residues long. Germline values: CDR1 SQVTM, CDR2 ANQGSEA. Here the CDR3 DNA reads TGCAGCGTTGAAGAGGGGGGGTGGGGAAACGAGCAGTACTTC. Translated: CSVEEGGWGNEQYF.

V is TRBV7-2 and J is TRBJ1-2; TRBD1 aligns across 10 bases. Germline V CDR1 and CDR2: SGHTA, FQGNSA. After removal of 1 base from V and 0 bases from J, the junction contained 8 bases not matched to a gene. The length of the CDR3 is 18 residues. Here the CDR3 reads CASSLGKGTGASNYGYTF. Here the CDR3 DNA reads TGTGCCAGCAGCTTAGGAAAGGGGACAGGGGCGTCTAACTATGGCTACACCTTC.

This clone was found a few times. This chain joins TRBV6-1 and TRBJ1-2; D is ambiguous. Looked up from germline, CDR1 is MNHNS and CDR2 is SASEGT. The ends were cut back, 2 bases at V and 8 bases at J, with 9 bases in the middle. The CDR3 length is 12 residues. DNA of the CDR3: TGTGCCAGCAGTGAACCCCTCGGGGGCTACACCTTC. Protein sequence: CASSEPLGGYTF.

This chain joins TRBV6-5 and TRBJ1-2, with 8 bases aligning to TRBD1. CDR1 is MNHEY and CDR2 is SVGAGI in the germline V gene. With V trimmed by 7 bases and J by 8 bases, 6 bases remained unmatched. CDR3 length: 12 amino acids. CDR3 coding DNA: TGTGCCAGCATCGACAGGGGTAAAGGCTACACCTTC. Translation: CASIDRGKGYTF.

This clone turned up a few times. DNA of the CDR3: TGTGCCAGCAGCCACGGGACTGGGTCCGGCGAGCAGTACTTC. Its translation is CASSHGTGSGEQYF. This sequence joins TRBV11-3 and TRBJ2-7; weak D call: TRBD2 (6 bases). Looked up from germline, CDR1 is SGHNT and CDR2 is YENEEA. Between the trimmed V and J ends, which lost 5 bases and 6 bases, there was a span of 17 bases. The CDR3 is 14 amino acids. The variable domain in full, with the rest retrieved from reference TRBV11-3 and TRBJ2-7, is EAGVVQSPRYKIIEKKQPVAFWCNPISGHNTLYWYLQNLGQGPELLIRYENEEAVDDSQLPKDRFSAERLKGVDSTLKIQPAELGDSAVYLCASSHGTGSGEQYFGPGTRLTVT.